These 7 T cell receptor beta chains originate from one sample sequenced in a study of glioma-infiltrating T cells. The iRepertoire nested amplicon-rescue multiplex PCR amplified TCR alpha and beta CDR3s from RNA. TCRdb fed the multiplex PCR reads into MiXCR, producing one record per CDR3 protein. The table records about 12,000 distinct CDR3 sequences, about a quarter of them present only once. Sequencing input: glioma tissue, nonneoplastic brain tissue, or PBMCs (not recorded which). The receptors derive from a human donor with low-grade glioma or glioblastoma, undergoing nonglioma brain surgery, or in good health (not recorded which).

This clonotype was recorded a few times. The genes are TRBV24-1 and TRBJ2-1; TRBD2 matches 15 bases. There are 18 residues in the CDR3. Germline lookup yields CDR1 KGHDR and CDR2 SFDVKD. V was pared by 4 bases and J by 7 bases, with 10 bases of the junction left unmatched. The CDR3 nucleotides are TGTGCCACCAGTGACCCGGGACTAGCGGGAGGACTTAGGAATGAGCAGTTCTTC. This translates into CATSDPGLAGGLRNEQFF.

The chain recombines TRBV30 with TRBJ2-7, with a tentative D call TRBD2 (6 bases). Trimming shortened V by 1 base and J by 3 bases, and 13 bases separated the two germline ends. The CDR3 contains 14 residues. Germline V gene lookup returns CDR1 GTSNPN and CDR2 SVGIG (reference sequence). CDR3 loop: CAWSAGGGLYEQYF. In nucleotides, the CDR3 is TGTGCCTGGAGTGCCGGGGGAGGACTCTACGAGCAGTACTTC.

At least ten counts were recorded for this clonotype. The V call is TRBV7-9, the J call TRBJ1-6, with D possibly matching TRBD1 (5 bases). V lost 2 bases, J lost 7 bases, and 12 bases lay in between. The CDR3 consists of 15 residues. Germline V gene sequence: CDR1 SEHNR, CDR2 FQNEAQ (reference sequence). The CDR3 coding sequence is TGTGCCAGCAGCTTATATGCAGGGAGGAATTCACCCCTCCACTTT. As protein: CASSLYAGRNSPLHF.

This clonotype was observed a few times. The chain uses TRBV19 and TRBJ2-1; 8 bases fit TRBD2. The length of the CDR3 is 13 residues. Germline V CDR1 and CDR2: LNHDA, SQIVND (reference sequence). V lost 10 bases and J lost 8; bases outside the gene matches: 10. The CDR3 sequence is CATSTSVIDEQFF. As DNA, the CDR3 is TGTGCCACCTCGACTAGCGTTATCGATGAGCAGTTCTTC.

This clonotype was counted ten times or more. The CDR3 here is CASSFQLRTGTNSYNEQFF. CDR3 coding DNA: TGTGCCAGCAGTTTTCAACTTCGGACAGGGACCAACTCCTACAATGAGCAGTTCTTC. The V call is TRBV28, the J call TRBJ2-1; 8 nucleotides align to TRBD1. This CDR3 has 19 amino acids. After removal of 3 bases from V and 0 bases from J, the junction contained 13 bases not matched to a gene. The germline CDR1 and CDR2 sequences are MDHEN and SYDVKM.

Sample share makes this clonotype medium-sized (0.01 to 0.1%). This sequence joins TRBV20-1 and TRBJ2-7, with a weak D call TRBD1 (5 bases). Germline V lookup: CDR1 DFQATT, CDR2 SNEGSKA (reference sequence). V was trimmed by 4 bases and J by 4 bases, leaving 14 bases between them. The CDR3 contains 13 residues. CDR3 DNA sequence: TGCAGTGCTACCAGGGTACCTTTTTACGAGCAGTACTTC. It yields the protein CSATRVPFYEQYF.

A remark on this clonotype: This may stem from a read error, because a much larger clone lies one nucleotide away. This CDR3 is missing its conserved last phenylalanine or tryptophan, likely due to a read error. The genes are TRBV12-3 or TRBV12-4 and TRBJ1-5; D call uncertain. V dropped 1 base and J dropped 5 bases, with 15 bases sitting between them. The CDR3 consists of 16 residues. CDR3 sequence (DNA): TGTGCCAGCAGTTTAGATCGTGGTAGGGCTGATCAGCCCCAGCATCTT. Protein: CASSLDRGRADQPQHL.